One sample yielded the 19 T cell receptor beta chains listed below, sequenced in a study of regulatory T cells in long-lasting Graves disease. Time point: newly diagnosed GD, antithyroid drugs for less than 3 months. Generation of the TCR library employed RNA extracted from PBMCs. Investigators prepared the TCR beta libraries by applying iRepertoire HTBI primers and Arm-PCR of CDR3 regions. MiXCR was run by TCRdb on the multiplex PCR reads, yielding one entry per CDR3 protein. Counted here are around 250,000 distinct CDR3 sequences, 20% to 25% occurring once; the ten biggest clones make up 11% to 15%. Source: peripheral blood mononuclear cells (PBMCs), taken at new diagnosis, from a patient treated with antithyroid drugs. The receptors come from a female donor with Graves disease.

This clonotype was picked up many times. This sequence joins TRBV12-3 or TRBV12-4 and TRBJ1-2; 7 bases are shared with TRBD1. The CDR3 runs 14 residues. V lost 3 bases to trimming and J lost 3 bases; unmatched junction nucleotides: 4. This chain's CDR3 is CASSLRTGHYGYTF. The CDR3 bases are TGTGCCAGCAGTTTGAGGACAGGTCACTATGGCTACACCTTC.

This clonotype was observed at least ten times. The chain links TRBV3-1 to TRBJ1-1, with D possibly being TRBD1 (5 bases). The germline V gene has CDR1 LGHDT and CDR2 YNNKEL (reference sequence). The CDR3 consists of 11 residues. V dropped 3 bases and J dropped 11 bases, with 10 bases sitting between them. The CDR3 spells CASSHNGDAFF. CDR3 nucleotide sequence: TGTGCCAGCAGCCATAACGGGGACGCTTTCTTT.

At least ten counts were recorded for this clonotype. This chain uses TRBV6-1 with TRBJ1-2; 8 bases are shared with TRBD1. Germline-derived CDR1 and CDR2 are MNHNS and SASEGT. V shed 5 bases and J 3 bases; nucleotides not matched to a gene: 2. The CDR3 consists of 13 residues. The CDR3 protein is CASSQTGDYGYTF. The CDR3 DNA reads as TGTGCCAGCAGTCAGACAGGGGACTATGGCTACACCTTC.

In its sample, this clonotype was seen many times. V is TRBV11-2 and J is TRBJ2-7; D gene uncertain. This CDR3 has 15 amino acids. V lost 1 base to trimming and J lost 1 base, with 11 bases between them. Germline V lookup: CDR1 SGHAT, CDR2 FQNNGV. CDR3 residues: CASSLGLIPSYEQYF. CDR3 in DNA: TGTGCCAGCAGCTTAGGGCTGATTCCGTCCTACGAGCAGTACTTC.

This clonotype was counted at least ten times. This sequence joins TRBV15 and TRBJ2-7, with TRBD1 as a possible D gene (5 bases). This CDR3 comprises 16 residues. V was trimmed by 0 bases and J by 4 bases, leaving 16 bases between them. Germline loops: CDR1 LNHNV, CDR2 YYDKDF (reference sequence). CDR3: CATSRDAGRERYEQYF. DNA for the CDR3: TGTGCCACCAGCAGAGATGCCGGCAGGGAAAGGTACGAGCAGTACTTC.

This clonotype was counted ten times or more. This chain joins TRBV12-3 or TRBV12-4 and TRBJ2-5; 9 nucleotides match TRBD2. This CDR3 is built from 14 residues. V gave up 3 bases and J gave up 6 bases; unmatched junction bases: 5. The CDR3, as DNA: TGTGCCAGCAGTTTCGCCGGGACTAGCCAGACCCAGTACTTC. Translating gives CASSFAGTSQTQYF.

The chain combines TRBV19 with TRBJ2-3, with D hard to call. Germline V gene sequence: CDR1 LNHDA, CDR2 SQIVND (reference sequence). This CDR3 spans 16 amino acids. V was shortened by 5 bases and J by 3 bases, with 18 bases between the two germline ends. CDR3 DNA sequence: TGTGCCAGTAGTGTGGATCTTAGGTTCAGTACAGATACGCAGTATTTT. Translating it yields CASSVDLRFSTDTQYF.

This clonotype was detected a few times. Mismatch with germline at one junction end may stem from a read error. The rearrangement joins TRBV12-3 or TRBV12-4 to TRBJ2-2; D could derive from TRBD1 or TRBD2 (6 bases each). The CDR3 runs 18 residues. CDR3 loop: CASTTESIGGPNAGELFF. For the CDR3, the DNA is TGTGCCAGCACCACCGAGTCGATTGGGGGGCCGAACGCCGGGGAGCTGTTTTTT.

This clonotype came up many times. The CDR3 DNA is TGTGCCAGCACCCGGACGGGCCCAGGTGAAAAACTGTTTTTT. This codes for CASTRTGPGEKLFF. J is TRBJ1-4 and V is TRBV28; D remains ambiguous. Looked up from germline, CDR1 is MDHEN and CDR2 is SYDVKM. CDR3 length: 14 amino acids. V was cut by 7 bases and J by 7 bases, with 16 bases left in between.

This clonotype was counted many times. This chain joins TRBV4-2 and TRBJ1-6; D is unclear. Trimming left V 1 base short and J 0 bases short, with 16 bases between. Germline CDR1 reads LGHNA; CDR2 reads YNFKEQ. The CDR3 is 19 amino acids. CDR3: CASSQAPSYSGSYNSPLHF. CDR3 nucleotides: TGTGCCAGCAGCCAAGCTCCCAGCTATAGTGGCTCCTATAATTCACCCCTCCACTTT.

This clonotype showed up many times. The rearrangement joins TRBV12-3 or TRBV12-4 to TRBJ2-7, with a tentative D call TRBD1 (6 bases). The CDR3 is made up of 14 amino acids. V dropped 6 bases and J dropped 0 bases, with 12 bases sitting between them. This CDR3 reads CASSPDRISYEQYF. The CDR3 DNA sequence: TGTGCCAGCAGCCCGGACAGAATCTCCTACGAGCAGTACTTC.

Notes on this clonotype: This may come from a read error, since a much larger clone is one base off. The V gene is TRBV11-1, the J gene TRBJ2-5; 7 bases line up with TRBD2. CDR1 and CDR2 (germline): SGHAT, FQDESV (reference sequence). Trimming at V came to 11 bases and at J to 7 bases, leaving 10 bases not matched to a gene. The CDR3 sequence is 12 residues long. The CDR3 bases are TGTGCCTGGGGGGGAACGAAAGGGACCCAGTACTTC. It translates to CAWGGTKGTQYF. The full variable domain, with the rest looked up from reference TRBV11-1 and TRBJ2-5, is EAEVAQSPRYKITEKSQAVAFWCDPISGHATLYWYRQILGQGPELLVQFQDESVVDDSQLPKDRFSAERLKGVDSTLKIQPAELGDSAMYLCAWGGTKGTQYFGPGTRLLVL.

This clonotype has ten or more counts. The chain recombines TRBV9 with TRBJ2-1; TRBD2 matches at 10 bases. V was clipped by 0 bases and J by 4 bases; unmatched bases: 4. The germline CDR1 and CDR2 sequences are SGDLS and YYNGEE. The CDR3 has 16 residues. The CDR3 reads CASSVDSGGAYNEQFF. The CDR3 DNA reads TGTGCCAGCAGCGTAGACAGCGGGGGGGCTTACAATGAGCAGTTCTTC. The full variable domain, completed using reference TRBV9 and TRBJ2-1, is DSGVTQTPKHLITATGQRVTLRCSPRSGDLSVYWYQQSLDQGLQFLIQYYNGEERAKGNILERFSAQQFPDLHSELNLSSLELGDSALYFCASSVDSGGAYNEQFFGPGTRLTVL.

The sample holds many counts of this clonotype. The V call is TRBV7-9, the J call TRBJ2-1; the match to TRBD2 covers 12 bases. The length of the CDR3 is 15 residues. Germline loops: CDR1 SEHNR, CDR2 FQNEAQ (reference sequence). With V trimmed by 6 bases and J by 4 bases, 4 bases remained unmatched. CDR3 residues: CASSRLAGDYNEQFF. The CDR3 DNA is TGTGCCAGCAGTAGACTAGCGGGAGATTACAATGAGCAGTTCTTC.

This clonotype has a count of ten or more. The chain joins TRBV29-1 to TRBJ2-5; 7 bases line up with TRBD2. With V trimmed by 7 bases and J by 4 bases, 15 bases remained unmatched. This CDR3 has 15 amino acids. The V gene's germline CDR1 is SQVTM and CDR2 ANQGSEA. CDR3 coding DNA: TGCAGCGCCGCGCTAGGCGGGGGATTTGGAGAGACCCAGTACTTC. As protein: CSAALGGGFGETQYF.

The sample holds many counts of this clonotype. In DNA form, the CDR3 reads TGTGCCAGCAGGTACACTCCTGGGACCTACGAGCAGTACTTC. This sequence encodes CASRYTPGTYEQYF. V gene TRBV6-2 or TRBV6-3 combines with J gene TRBJ2-7; D gene unclear. Trimming left V 6 bases short and J 2 bases short, with 14 bases between. This CDR3 comprises 14 residues. The germline CDR1 and CDR2 sequences are MNHEY and SVGEGT.

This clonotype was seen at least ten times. DNA of the CDR3: TGTGCCAGCAGACCAGGAGATTGGAATTCACCCCTCCACTTT. This translates into CASRPGDWNSPLHF. The chain uses TRBV3-1 and TRBJ1-6; D unresolved. Looked up from germline, CDR1 is LGHDT and CDR2 is YNNKEL (reference sequence). Trimming stripped 6 bases from V and 7 bases from J, with 13 bases between. The CDR3 contains 14 residues.

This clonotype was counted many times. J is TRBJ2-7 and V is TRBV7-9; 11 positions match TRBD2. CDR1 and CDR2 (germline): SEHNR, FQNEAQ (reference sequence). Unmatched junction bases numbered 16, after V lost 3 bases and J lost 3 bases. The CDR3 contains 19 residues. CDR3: CASSFPGWTSGPKFYEQYF. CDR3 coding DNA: TGTGCCAGCAGCTTTCCAGGGTGGACTAGCGGGCCCAAGTTCTACGAGCAGTACTTC. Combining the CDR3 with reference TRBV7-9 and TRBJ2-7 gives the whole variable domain DTGVSQNPRHKITKRGQNVTFRCDPISEHNRLYWYRQTLGQGPEFLTYFQNEAQLEKSRLLSDRFSAERPKGSFSTLEIQRTEQGDSAMYLCASSFPGWTSGPKFYEQYFGPGTRLTVT.

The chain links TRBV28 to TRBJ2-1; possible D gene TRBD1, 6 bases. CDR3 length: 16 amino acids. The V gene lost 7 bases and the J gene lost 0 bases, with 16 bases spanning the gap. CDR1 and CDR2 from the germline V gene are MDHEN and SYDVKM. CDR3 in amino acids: CASILSADSSYNEQFF. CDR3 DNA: TGTGCCAGCATCCTCTCGGCGGACAGCTCCTACAATGAGCAGTTCTTC.